This T cell receptor (beta chain) derives from a study of T-cell memory formation after mild COVID-19. Study-wide background: TCR clusters were mostly donor specific. The study, taken as a whole, reports: There was a balanced CD4/CD8 profile in clones contracting day 15 to 85, and later expanders leaned CD4+. For second-wave clones that peaked at day 37, SARS-CoV-2 specificity went unverified.

Note on this clonotype: Its specificity is unknown.

The V and J ends lost 2 bases and 3 bases respectively, with 16 bases between them. The CDR3 covers 16 residues. The germline V gene has CDR1 MNHEY and CDR2 SVGEGT. The authors produced TCR alpha and TCR beta cDNA libraries with sample barcodes and UMIs by 5'RACE using constant-segment primers. TCRdb analysed the 5' RACE reads with MiXCR anew, one entry per CDR3 protein. This table holds around 340,000 distinct CDR3 sequences, roughly 15% found once. The source material was PBMCs or a T cell subset sorted from them (not recorded which). The chain has TRBV6-2 or TRBV6-3 and TRBJ2-5; D perhaps matches TRBD2 (6 bases). The clonotype was recovered from a man between 18 and 35 years old who had mild COVID-19 (a few samples of this study predate the infection). Cell type and time point are not known. The CDR3 is CASSYARRGGEETQYF. As DNA, the CDR3 is TGTGCCAGCAGTTACGCACGACGGGGAGGTGAAGAGACCCAGTACTTC.